This T cell receptor beta chain was profiled in a study of radiation and T cells in renal cell carcinoma. The time point here: blood 4 weeks post-SBRT, at nephrectomy. Regarding treatment: 15 Gy SBRT to primary tumor, nephrectomy 4 weeks later. Nephrectomy followed 15 Gy stereotactic body radiation by 4 weeks. Using immunoSEQ multiplex PCR, the repertoire was profiled, and TCRdb retains in-frame clones only, with some absent. This table has approximately 80,000 clones, 70% to 90% appearing once. Sequenced material: blood, taken from a patient whose treatment included radiotherapy and nephrectomy. The receptor's source is a woman aged 70-85 years with renal cell carcinoma.

Written as DNA, the CDR3 is TGTGCCAGCAGCAGGGAGACAGGAAACTATGGCTACACCTTC. Residues: CASSRETGNYGYTF. The chain carries TRBV7-2 and TRBJ1-2; D is perhaps TRBD1 (6 bases). Germline-derived CDR1 and CDR2 are SGHTA and FQGNSA. Trimming removed 5 bases from V and 2 bases from J, with 12 bases in between. The CDR3 consists of 14 residues.